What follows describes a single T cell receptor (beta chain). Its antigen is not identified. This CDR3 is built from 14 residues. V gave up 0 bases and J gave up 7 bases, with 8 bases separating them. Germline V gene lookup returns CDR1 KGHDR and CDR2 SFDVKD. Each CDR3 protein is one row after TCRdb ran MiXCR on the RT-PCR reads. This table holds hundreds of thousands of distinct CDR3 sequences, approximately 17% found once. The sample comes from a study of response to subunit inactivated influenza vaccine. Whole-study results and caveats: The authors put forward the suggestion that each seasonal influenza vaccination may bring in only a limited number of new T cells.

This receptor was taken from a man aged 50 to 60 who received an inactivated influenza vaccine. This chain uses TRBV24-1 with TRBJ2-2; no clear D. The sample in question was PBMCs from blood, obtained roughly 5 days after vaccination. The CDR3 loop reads CATSDLSARGELFF. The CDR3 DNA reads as TGTGCCACCAGTGATTTGTCAGCGCGCGGGGAGCTGTTTTTT.